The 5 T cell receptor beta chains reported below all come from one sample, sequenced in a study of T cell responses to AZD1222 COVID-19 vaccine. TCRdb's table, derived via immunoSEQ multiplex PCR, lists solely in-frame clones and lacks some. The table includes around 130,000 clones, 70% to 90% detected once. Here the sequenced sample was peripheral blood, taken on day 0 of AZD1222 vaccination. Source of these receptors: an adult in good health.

CDR3 loop: CASSRTGQGALPSYNEQFF. CDR3 nucleotide sequence: TGTGCCAGTAGTAGGACGGGACAGGGGGCCCTACCTTCCTACAATGAGCAGTTCTTC. J is TRBJ2-1 and V is TRBV19, with 12 bases identical to TRBD1. Looked up from germline, CDR1 is LNHDA and CDR2 is SQIVND (reference sequence). J was trimmed by 1 base and V by 4 bases; bases with no gene match: 11. The CDR3 contains 19 residues.

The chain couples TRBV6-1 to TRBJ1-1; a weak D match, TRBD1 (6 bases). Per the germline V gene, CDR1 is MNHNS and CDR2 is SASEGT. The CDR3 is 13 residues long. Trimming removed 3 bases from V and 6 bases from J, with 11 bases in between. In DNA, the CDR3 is TGTGCCAGCAGTGAGGAGGGGGGCTCTGAAGCTTTCTTT. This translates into CASSEEGGSEAFF.

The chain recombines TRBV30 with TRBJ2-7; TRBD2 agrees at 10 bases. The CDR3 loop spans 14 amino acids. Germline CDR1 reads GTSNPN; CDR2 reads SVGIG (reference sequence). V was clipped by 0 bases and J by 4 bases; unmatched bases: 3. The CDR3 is CAWSVSSGSYEQYF. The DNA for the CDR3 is TGTGCCTGGAGTGTATCTAGCGGGAGTTACGAGCAGTACTTC.

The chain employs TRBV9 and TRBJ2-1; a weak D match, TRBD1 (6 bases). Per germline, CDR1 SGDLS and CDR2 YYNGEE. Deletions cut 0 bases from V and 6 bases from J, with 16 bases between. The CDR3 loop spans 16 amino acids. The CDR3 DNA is TGTGCCAGCAGCGTAGCGGGGACCCGAGGGGGCAATGAGCAGTTCTTC. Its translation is CASSVAGTRGGNEQFF.

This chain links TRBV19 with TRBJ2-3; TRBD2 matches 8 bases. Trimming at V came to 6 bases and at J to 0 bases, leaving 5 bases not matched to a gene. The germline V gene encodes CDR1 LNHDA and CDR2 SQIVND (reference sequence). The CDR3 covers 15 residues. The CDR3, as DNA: TGTGCCAGTAGCCCCGGGAGGGCTAGCACAGATACGCAGTATTTT. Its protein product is CASSPGRASTDTQYF.